The 14 T cell receptor beta chains presented below share a single source sample, sequenced in a study of PD-1 blockade in classical Hodgkin lymphoma. Specified time point: cycle 4 day 1 (C4D1), after more than five weeks of nivolumab. After autologous stem cell transplantation all patients relapsed, and prior brentuximab vedotin exposure differed between cohorts. Assay: immunoSEQ multiplex PCR; the TCRdb copy retains only in-frame clones and omits some. The sample has roughly 96,000 clones; 85% to 95% are singletons. The specimen comprised peripheral blood mononuclear cells (PBMCs), sampled before the fourth cycle of nivolumab. The receptor set was obtained from a human donor with classical Hodgkin lymphoma.

The V gene is TRBV5-1, the J gene TRBJ1-1, with 7 bases that match TRBD1. The CDR3 totals 15 residues. Germline V CDR1 and CDR2: SGHRS, YFSETQ. The V gene end was trimmed by 4 bases and the J gene end by 1 base; junction bases not matched to a gene: 7. In nucleotides, the CDR3 is TGCGCCAGCAGCGTCAATACAGGGGAGAACACTGAAGCTTTCTTT. Amino acids: CASSVNTGENTEAFF.

V and J are TRBV19 and TRBJ2-3, with 8 bases matching TRBD2. The CDR3 spans 15 residues. V shed 5 bases and J 4 bases; nucleotides not matched to a gene: 8. In germline, CDR1 is LNHDA, CDR2 SQIVND (reference sequence). CDR3 loop: CASSLGRAVSDTQYF. Here the CDR3 DNA reads TGTGCCAGTAGTCTCGGGAGGGCGGTATCAGATACGCAGTATTTT.

The rearrangement joins TRBV14 to TRBJ2-7; 11 bases fit TRBD2. CDR1 is SGHDN and CDR2 is FVKESK in the germline V gene. The CDR3 sequence is 15 residues long. J lost 6 bases, V lost 3 bases, and 7 bases had no gene match. The CDR3 spells CASSQAGLAVSEQYF. The CDR3 DNA reads TGTGCCAGCAGCCAGGCGGGACTAGCGGTGTCCGAGCAGTACTTC.

The chain links TRBV6-1 to TRBJ2-7; 11 bases line up with TRBD2. The ends lost 9 bases at V and 5 bases at J; junction bases unmatched: 6. This CDR3 has 13 amino acids. Germline V lookup: CDR1 MNHNS, CDR2 SASEGT. CDR3 sequence (DNA): TGTGCCAGTTTAGCGGGAGGGCCTAACGAGCAGTACTTC. Its translation is CASLAGGPNEQYF.

The chain joins TRBV27 to TRBJ2-1; the match to TRBD2 covers 7 bases. This CDR3 spans 15 amino acids. CDR1 MNHEY and CDR2 SMNVEV come from the germline V gene (reference sequence). The V segment lost 0 bases and the J segment 9 bases; nucleotides outside the gene matches: 8. The CDR3 DNA is TGTGCCAGCAGTTTATCATGGGCGGGAGCAGGTGAGCAGTTCTTC. Translating gives CASSLSWAGAGEQFF.

The CDR3 spells CASSFSGATNTGELFF. The CDR3 DNA reads as TGCGCCAGCAGCTTTAGCGGAGCTACGAACACCGGGGAGCTGTTTTTT. V and J are TRBV5-1 and TRBJ2-2, with TRBD2 as a possible D gene (6 bases). With 2 bases removed from V and 0 bases from J, the gap between germline ends came to 11 bases. The CDR3 covers 16 residues. Germline loops: CDR1 SGHRS, CDR2 YFSETQ.

About this clone: At one end the junction does not follow the germline gene, possibly because of a read error. The chain links TRBV7-9 to TRBJ1-2, with no clear D. The CDR3 contains 12 residues. Germline values: CDR1 SEHNR, CDR2 FQNEAQ (reference sequence). This CDR3 is CATSLGDLGYTF. The CDR3 bases are TGTGCCACCAGCCTCGGGGATCTTGGCTACACCTTC.

The rearrangement joins TRBV4-1 to TRBJ1-2; D not certain. The length of the CDR3 is 13 residues. CDR1 MGHRA and CDR2 YSYEKL come from the germline V gene. V dropped 0 bases and J dropped 6 bases, with 8 bases sitting between them. The CDR3 sequence is CASSQDPGDGYTF. Here the CDR3 DNA reads TGCGCCAGCAGCCAAGATCCCGGGGATGGCTACACCTTC.

The CDR3 nucleotides are TGTGCCAGCAGGGGGCCCAGCAATCAGCCCCAGCATTTT. Translated, it gives CASRGPSNQPQHF. This chain joins TRBV2 and TRBJ1-5; D is possibly TRBD1 (5 bases). This CDR3 is 13 amino acids long. In germline, CDR1 is SNHLY, CDR2 FYNNEI. V gave up 6 bases and J gave up 1 base, with 7 bases separating them.

This sequence joins TRBV11-2 and TRBJ1-1; D not certain. Trimming removed 0 bases at V and 2 bases at J, with 7 bases between. The germline gives CDR1 SGHAT, CDR2 FQNNGV. The length of the CDR3 is 14 residues. DNA for the CDR3: TGTGCCAGCAGCTTAGAAATGGGAAACACTGAAGCTTTCTTT. It codes for CASSLEMGNTEAFF.

This sequence joins TRBV4-1 and TRBJ2-2; the match to TRBD2 covers 9 bases. The V gene end was trimmed by 6 bases and the J gene end by 5 bases; junction bases not matched to a gene: 10. The CDR3 consists of 16 residues. Germline V gene lookup returns CDR1 MGHRA and CDR2 YSYEKL. The CDR3 protein is CASRPRLREGTGELFF. The CDR3 DNA follows: TGCGCCAGCAGACCAAGACTGCGGGAGGGAACCGGGGAGCTGTTTTTT.

The chain uses TRBV27 and TRBJ2-7; D unclear. The CDR3 totals 12 residues. The germline V gene has CDR1 MNHEY and CDR2 SMNVEV (reference sequence). Trimming left V 4 bases short and J 5 bases short, with 9 bases between. The CDR3 DNA follows: TGTGCCAGCAGTTATAGTTGCGACGAGCAGTACTTC. It is translated as CASSYSCDEQYF.

The gene calls are TRBV30 and TRBJ1-3, with D uncertain. The germline CDR1 and CDR2 sequences are GTSNPN and SVGIG (reference sequence). V was shortened by 1 base and J by 0 bases, with 10 bases between the two germline ends. This CDR3 region has 15 residues. The CDR3: CAWSADRRSGNTIYF. The DNA of the CDR3 is TGTGCCTGGAGTGCGGACCGCCGCTCTGGAAACACCATATATTTT.

This clone is a singleton in its sample. This chain connects TRBV12-5 to TRBJ2-7; no clear D. V lost 2 bases to trimming and J lost 6 bases, with 11 bases between them. The CDR3 spans 13 residues. The germline CDR1 and CDR2 sequences are LGHNT and FRNRAP. The CDR3 nucleotides read TGTGCTAGTGGTTTGCCTCAGTGGGGCGAGCAGTACTTC. This sequence encodes CASGLPQWGEQYF.